Presented here are 4 T cell receptor beta chains from one specimen sequenced in a study of cytomegalovirus exposure and HLA in healthy donors. The PCR contained 60 Vbeta and 13 Jbeta primers. Assay used: immunoSEQ multiplex PCR; TCRdb lists only in-frame clones, some missing. The sample lists around 130,000 clones; 80% to 85% were seen once. Input material: PBMCs. These receptors all come from a female donor in good health and CMV-seronegative.

V and J are TRBV27 and TRBJ2-7; TRBD1 agrees at 7 bases. The CDR3 has 14 amino acids. From germline, CDR1 is MNHEY and CDR2 SMNVEV (reference sequence). V lost 6 bases to trimming and J lost 0 bases; unmatched junction nucleotides: 5. In nucleotides, the CDR3 is TGTGCCAGCAGCACCGGGACAGCCTCCTACGAGCAGTACTTC. This gives the protein CASSTGTASYEQYF.

This sequence joins TRBV7-6 and TRBJ2-7; perhaps TRBD2 as D (6 bases). V was shortened by 5 bases and J by 2 bases, with 10 bases between the two germline ends. The CDR3 extends over 13 amino acids. Germline CDR1 is SGHVS and CDR2 is FNYEAQ. This CDR3 reads CASSRDFAYEQYF. Written as DNA, the CDR3 is TGTGCCAGCAGCCGGGACTTTGCCTACGAGCAGTACTTC.

This clone was picked up a small number of times. The V call is TRBV30, the J call TRBJ1-5; 7 bases fit TRBD1. This CDR3 spans 14 amino acids. The germline gives CDR1 GTSNPN, CDR2 SVGIG (reference sequence). With 0 bases clipped from V and 8 bases from J, the junction kept 7 bases outside the gene matches. Here the CDR3 DNA reads TGTGCCTGGAGTGTACGAGGGGGCTGGGAGCCCCAGCATTTT. Translating gives CAWSVRGGWEPQHF.

The J gene is TRBJ2-7, the V gene TRBV7-9; 8 bases match TRBD1. Germline loops: CDR1 SEHNR, CDR2 FQNEAQ (reference sequence). The CDR3 has 14 residues. The V and J ends lost 1 base and 7 bases, in that order; junction bases with no gene match: 6. In DNA, the CDR3 is TGTGCCAGCAGCTTAGGTGCAGGGGGCGGTGAGCAGTACTTC. Translating gives CASSLGAGGGEQYF. The variable domain in full, completed from reference TRBV7-9 and TRBJ2-7, reads DTGVSQNPRHKITKRGQNVTFRCDPISEHNRLYWYRQTLGQGPEFLTYFQNEAQLEKSRLLSDRFSAERPKGSFSTLEIQRTEQGDSAMYLCASSLGAGGGEQYFGPGTRLTVT.